This T cell receptor beta chain was sequenced for a study of beta chain features in type 1 diabetes. This clone was seen a handful of times. The CDR3 has 13 residues. Trimming took off 5 bases at V and 5 bases at J, with 12 bases between the two ends. CDR1 and CDR2 (germline): SGHNT, YYREEE (reference sequence). As every portion of the isolated RNA was reverse transcribed, the sequencing read expressed TCRB transcripts. Sequencing used immunoSEQ multiplex PCR; TCRdb keeps in-frame clones, though not all of them. The data show roughly 350,000 clones, 9.5% to 12% seen once. The sample consisted of naive CD4+ T cells from blood. The receptor was derived from a woman between 25 and 40 years old in good health. The chain carries TRBV5-4 and TRBJ2-3, with no clear D. CDR3 DNA: TGTGCCAGCAGTACTTATAAGCTAGATACGCAGTATTTT. This sequence encodes CASSTYKLDTQYF. Filled out from reference TRBV5-4 and TRBJ2-3, the complete variable domain reads ETGVTQSPTHLIKTRGQQVTLRCSSQSGHNTVSWYQQALGQGPQFIFQYYREEENGRGNFPPRFSGLQFPNYSSELNVNALELDDSALYLCASSTYKLDTQYFGPGTRLTVL.